This T cell receptor beta chain was identified in a study of CD8 T cells in ankylosing spondylitis. Findings and caveats of the study: The authors reported significant enrichment of disease-linked clones in matched ankylosing spondylitis synovial fluid. There was a TCR beta motif, made of 7 to 9 highly homologous variants, that appeared characteristic of ankylosing spondylitis blood. Earlier literature documents some of the motif variants in reactive arthritis synovial fluid and blood.

This clonotype has ten or more counts. Its cognate antigen is unknown. V was cut by 3 bases and J by 2 bases, with 11 bases left in between. This CDR3 has 14 residues. The authors made TCR beta libraries by quantitative 5'-RACE with molecular barcodes. In TCRdb, the 5' RACE reads were re-called with MiXCR into one record per CDR3 protein. In the table there are approximately 28,000 distinct CDR3 sequences, roughly 7.9% of which are singletons. This clonotype originated in a male donor with ankylosing spondylitis or in good health (not recorded which). This chain uses TRBV12-3 or TRBV12-4 with TRBJ2-7; possibly TRBD2 for D (5 bases). The sequenced sample was blood. CDR3 sequence: CASSFGPGTYEQYF. The CDR3 DNA sequence: TGTGCCAGCAGTTTTGGCCCCGGGACCTACGAGCAGTACTTC.